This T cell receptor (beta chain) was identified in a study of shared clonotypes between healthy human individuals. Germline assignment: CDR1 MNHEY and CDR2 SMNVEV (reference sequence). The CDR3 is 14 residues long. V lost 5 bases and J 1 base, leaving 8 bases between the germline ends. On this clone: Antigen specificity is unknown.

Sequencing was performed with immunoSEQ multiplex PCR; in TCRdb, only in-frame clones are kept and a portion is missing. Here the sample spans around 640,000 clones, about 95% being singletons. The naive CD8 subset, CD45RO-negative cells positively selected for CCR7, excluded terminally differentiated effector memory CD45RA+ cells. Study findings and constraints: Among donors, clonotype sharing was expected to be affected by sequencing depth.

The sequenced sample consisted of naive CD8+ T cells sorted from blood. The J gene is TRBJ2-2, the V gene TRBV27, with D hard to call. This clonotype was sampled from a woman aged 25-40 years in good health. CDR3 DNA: TGTGCCAGCAGTCCAATTTTGAACACCGGGGAGCTGTTTTTT. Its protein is CASSPILNTGELFF.